This TCR beta chain was documented in a study of shared clonotypes between healthy human individuals. General study results and limits: Sorted-subset samples were not fully sequenced, rarefaction indicated. Roughly 5% of naive CD4 clonotypes were common to a few donors.

There are 18 residues in the CDR3. V gave up 0 bases and J gave up 0 bases, with 12 bases separating them. The V gene's germline CDR1 is MGHRA and CDR2 YSYEKL. The protocol was immunoSEQ multiplex PCR, while the TCRdb copy is restricted to in-frame clones and leaves out a portion. Of about 110,000 clones listed, under 70% are singletons. As to this clone: What it recognizes is unknown.

The sample comprised memory CD8+ T cells sorted from blood. Described subset: CD45RO+ cells pooled with CCR7-negative TemRA cells. This chain links TRBV4-1 with TRBJ2-6; no clear D. The source of this sequence is a woman aged 25-40 years in good health. In nucleotides, the CDR3 is TGCGCCAGCAGCCAAGATCATCACGGATACTCTGGGGCCAACGTCCTGACTTTC. Amino acids: CASSQDHHGYSGANVLTF.